This TCR beta chain was obtained from a study of monozygotic twins with inflammatory bowel disease. CDR1 is SGHTA and CDR2 is FQGNSA in the germline V gene. The CDR3 is 13 amino acids. It was around 3.5 ug of total RNA that each TCR library used. TCRdb reprocessed the 5' RACE reads, keeping one entry per CDR3 protein, no DNA. Its clone listing holds approximately 340,000 distinct CDR3 sequences. Source material: blood. This clonotype was obtained from a human donor with ulcerative colitis or Crohn's disease, or a healthy co-twin of an affected twin (not recorded which). V is TRBV7-2 and J is TRBJ1-6; TCRdb's D call of TRBD1 is untestable without DNA. The CDR3 sequence: CASSLQGQSPLHF.